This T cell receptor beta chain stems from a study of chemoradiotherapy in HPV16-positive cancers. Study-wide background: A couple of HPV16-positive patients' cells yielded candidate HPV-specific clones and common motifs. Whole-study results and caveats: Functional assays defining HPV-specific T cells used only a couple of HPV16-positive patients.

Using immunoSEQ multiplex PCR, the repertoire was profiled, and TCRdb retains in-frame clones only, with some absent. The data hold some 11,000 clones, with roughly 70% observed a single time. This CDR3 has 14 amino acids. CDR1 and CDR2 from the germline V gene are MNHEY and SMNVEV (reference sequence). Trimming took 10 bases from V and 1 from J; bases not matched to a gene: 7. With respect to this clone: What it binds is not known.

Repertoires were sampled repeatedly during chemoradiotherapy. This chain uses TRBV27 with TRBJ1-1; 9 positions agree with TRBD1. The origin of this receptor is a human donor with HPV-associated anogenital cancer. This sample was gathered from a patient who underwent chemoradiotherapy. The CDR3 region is CAILGGQGNTEAFF. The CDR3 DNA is TGTGCCATCTTAGGGGGACAGGGGAACACTGAAGCTTTCTTT.